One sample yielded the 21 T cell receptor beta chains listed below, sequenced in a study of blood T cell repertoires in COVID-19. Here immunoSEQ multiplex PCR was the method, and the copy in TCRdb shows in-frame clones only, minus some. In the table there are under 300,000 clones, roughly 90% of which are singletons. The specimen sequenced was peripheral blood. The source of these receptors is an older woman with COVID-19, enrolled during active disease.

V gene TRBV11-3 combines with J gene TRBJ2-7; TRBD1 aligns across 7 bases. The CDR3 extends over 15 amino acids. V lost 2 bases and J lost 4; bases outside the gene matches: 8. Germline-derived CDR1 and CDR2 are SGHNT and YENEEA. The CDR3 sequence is CASSLRTGDLYEQYF. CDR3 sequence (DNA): TGTGCCAGCAGCTTAAGGACAGGCGATTTGTACGAGCAGTACTTC.

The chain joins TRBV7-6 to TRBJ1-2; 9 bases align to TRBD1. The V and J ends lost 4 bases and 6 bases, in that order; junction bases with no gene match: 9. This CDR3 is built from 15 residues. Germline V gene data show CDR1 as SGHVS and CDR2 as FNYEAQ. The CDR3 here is CASSSTGGDLNGYTF. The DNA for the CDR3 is TGTGCCAGCAGCTCTACAGGGGGCGACTTAAATGGCTACACCTTC.

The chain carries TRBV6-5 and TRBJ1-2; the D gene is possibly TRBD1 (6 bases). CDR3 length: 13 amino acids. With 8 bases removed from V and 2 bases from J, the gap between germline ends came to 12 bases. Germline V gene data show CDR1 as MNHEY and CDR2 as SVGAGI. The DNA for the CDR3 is TGTGCCAGCCAGACAGGTGTCAACTATGGCTACACCTTC. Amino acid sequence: CASQTGVNYGYTF.

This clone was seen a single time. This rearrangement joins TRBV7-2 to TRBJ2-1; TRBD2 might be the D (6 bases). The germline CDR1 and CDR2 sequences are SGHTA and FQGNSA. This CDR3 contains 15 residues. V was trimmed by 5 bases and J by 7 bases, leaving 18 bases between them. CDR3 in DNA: TGTGCCAGCAGCCACATGGGACTGGAGGAAAATGAGCAGTTCTTC. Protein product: CASSHMGLEENEQFF.

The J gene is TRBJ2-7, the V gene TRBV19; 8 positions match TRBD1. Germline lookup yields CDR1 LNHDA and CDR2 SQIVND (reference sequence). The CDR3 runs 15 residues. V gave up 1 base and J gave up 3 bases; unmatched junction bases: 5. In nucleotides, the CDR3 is TGTGCCAGTAGTATAGCGACAGGGGATTACTACGAGCAGTACTTC. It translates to CASSIATGDYYEQYF.

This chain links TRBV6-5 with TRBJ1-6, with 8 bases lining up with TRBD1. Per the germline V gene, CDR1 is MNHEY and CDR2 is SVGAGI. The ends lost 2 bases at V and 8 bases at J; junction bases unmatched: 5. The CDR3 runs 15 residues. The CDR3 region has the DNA TGTGCCAGCAGTTACGAAGGACAGGGTTATTCACCCCTCCACTTT. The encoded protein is CASSYEGQGYSPLHF.

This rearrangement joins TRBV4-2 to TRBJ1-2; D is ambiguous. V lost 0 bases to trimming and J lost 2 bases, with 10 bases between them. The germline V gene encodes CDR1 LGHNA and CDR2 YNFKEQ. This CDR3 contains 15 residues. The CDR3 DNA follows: TGTGCCAGCAGCCAAGATACTGACAACAACTATGGCTACACCTTC. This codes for CASSQDTDNNYGYTF.

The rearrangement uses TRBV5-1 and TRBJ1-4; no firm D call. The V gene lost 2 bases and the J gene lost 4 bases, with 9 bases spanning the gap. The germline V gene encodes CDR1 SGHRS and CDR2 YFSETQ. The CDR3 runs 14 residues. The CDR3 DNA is TGCGCCAGCAGCTTCAGTTCCAATAATGAAAAACTGTTTTTT. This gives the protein CASSFSSNNEKLFF.

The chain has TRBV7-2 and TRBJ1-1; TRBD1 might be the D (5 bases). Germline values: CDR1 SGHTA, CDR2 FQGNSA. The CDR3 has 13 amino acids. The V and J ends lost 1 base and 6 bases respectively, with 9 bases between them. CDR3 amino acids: CASSLEVQAEAFF. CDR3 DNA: TGTGCCAGCAGCTTAGAGGTACAGGCTGAAGCTTTCTTT. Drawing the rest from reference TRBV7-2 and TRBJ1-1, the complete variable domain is GAGVSQSPSNKVTEKGKDVELRCDPISGHTALYWYRQSLGQGLEFLIYFQGNSAPDKSGLPSDRFSAERTGGSVSTLTIQRTQQEDSAVYLCASSLEVQAEAFFGQGTRLTVV.

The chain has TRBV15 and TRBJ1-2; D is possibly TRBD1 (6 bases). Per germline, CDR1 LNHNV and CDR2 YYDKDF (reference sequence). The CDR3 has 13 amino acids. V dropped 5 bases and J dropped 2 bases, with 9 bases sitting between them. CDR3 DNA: TGTGCCACCAGCCTCGGACAGAACTATGGCTACACCTTC. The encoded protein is CATSLGQNYGYTF. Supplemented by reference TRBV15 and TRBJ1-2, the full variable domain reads DAMVIQNPRYQVTQFGKPVTLSCSQTLNHNVMYWYQQKSSQAPKLLFHYYDKDFNNEADTPDNFQSRRPNTSFCFLDIRSPGLGDTAMYLCATSLGQNYGYTFGSGTRLTVV.

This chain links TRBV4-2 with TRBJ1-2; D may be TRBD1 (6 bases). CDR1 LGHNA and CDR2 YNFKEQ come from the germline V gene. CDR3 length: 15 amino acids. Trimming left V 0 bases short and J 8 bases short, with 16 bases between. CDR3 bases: TGTGCCAGCAGCCAAGAAAGTTCGGGGCAGGGGGGCTACACCTTC. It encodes CASSQESSGQGGYTF.

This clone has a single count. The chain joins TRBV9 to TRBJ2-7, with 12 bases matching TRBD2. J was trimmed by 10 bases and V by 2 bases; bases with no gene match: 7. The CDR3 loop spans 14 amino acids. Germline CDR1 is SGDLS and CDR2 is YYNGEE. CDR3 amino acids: CASSVRTSGDIQYF. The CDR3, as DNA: TGTGCCAGCAGCGTTAGGACTAGCGGGGATATTCAGTACTTC.

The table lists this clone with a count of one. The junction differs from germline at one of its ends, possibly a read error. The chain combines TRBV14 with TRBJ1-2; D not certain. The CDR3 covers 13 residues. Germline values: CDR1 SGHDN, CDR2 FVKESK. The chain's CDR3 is CASSQDYDYGHTF. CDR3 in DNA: TGTGCCAGCAGCCAAGATTACGACTATGGCCACACCTTC.

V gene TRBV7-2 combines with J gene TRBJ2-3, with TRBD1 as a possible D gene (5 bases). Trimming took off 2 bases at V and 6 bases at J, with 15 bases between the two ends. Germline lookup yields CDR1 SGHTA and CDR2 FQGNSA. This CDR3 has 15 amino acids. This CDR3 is CASSLSWQGADTQYF. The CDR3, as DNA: TGTGCCAGCAGCTTATCTTGGCAGGGTGCGGATACGCAGTATTTT.

CDR3 protein: CASSLTGQSNYGYTF. The CDR3 DNA reads TGTGCCAGCAGCTTGACGGGACAGTCCAACTATGGCTACACCTTC. The rearrangement uses TRBV7-2 and TRBJ1-2; 7 nucleotides match TRBD1. Losses at the gene ends were 3 bases for V and 2 bases for J; bases not matched to a gene: 6. CDR3 length: 15 amino acids. Germline CDR1 is SGHTA and CDR2 is FQGNSA.

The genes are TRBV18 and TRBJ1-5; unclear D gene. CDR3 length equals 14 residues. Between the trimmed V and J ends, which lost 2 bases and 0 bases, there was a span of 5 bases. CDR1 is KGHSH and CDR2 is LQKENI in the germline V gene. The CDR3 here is CASSPTNSNQPQHF. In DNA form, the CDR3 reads TGTGCCAGCTCACCAACAAATAGCAATCAGCCCCAGCATTTT. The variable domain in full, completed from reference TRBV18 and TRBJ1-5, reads NAGVMQNPRHLVRRRGQEARLRCSPMKGHSHVYWYRQLPEEGLKFMVYLQKENIIDESGMPKERFSAEFPKEGPSILRIQQVVRGDSAAYFCASSPTNSNQPQHFGDGTRLSIL.

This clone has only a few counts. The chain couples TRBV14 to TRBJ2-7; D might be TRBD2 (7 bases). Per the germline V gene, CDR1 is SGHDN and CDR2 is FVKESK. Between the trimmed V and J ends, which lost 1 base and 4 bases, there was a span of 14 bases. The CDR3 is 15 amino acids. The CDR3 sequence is CASSQVGGPSYEQYF. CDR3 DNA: TGTGCCAGCAGCCAAGTGGGGGGGCCATCTTACGAGCAGTACTTC.

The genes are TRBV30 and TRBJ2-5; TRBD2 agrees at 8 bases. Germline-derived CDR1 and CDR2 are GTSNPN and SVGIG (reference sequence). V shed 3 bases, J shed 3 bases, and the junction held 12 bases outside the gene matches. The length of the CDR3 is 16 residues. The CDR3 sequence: CAWRERYGGVKETQYF. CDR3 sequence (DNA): TGTGCCTGGAGAGAAAGATACGGGGGGGTTAAAGAGACCCAGTACTTC.

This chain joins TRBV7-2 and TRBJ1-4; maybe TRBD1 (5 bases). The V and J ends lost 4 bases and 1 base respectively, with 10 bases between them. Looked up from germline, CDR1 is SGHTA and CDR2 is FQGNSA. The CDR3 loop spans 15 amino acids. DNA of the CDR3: TGTGCCAGCAGCTCCCTCGGGGGAACTAATGAAAAACTGTTTTTT. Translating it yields CASSSLGGTNEKLFF. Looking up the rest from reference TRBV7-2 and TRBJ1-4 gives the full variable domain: GAGVSQSPSNKVTEKGKDVELRCDPISGHTALYWYRQSLGQGLEFLIYFQGNSAPDKSGLPSDRFSAERTGGSVSTLTIQRTQQEDSAVYLCASSSLGGTNEKLFFGSGTQLSVL.

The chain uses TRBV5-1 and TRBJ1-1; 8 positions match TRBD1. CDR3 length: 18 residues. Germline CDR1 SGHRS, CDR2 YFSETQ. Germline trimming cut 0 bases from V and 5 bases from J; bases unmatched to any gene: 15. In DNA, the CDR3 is TGCGCCAGCAGCTTGGAGGGCAGGGGGCTTGACTTCGGAACTGAAGCTTTCTTT. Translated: CASSLEGRGLDFGTEAFF. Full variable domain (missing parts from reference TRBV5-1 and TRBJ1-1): KAGVTQTPRYLIKTRGQQVTLSCSPISGHRSVSWYQQTPGQGLQFLFEYFSETQRNKGNFPGRFSGRQFSNSRSEMNVSTLELGDSALYLCASSLEGRGLDFGTEAFFGQGTRLTVV.

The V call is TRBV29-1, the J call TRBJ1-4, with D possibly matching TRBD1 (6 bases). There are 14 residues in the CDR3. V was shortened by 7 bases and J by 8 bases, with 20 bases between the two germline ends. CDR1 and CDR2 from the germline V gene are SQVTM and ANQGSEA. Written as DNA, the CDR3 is TGCAGCGCCCTTAACAGGGCTAGAGGGGAAAAACTGTTTTTT. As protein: CSALNRARGEKLFF.